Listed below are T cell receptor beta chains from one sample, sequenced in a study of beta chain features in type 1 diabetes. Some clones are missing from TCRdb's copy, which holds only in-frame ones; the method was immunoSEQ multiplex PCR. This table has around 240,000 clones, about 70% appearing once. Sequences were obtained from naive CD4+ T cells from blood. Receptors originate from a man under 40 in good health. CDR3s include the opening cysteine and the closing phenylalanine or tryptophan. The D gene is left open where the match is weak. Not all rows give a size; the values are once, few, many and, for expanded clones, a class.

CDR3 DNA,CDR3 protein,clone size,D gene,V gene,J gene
TGTGCCTGGAGTGTATCTGTCAATGAGCAGTTCTTC,CAWSVSVNEQFF,.,.,TRBV30,TRBJ2-1
TGTGCCAGCAGCCAGGTTGGTGCTGAAGCTTTCTTT,CASSQVGAEAFF,.,.,TRBV7-9,TRBJ1-1
TGCGCCAGCAGCCAGTCCGGCACAGATACGCAGTATTTT,CASSQSGTDTQYF,once,.,TRBV4-1,TRBJ2-3
TGCAGCGTTGAAGATCGAGTTTACGAGCAGTACTTC,CSVEDRVYEQYF,.,.,TRBV29-1,TRBJ2-7
TGTGCCAGCAGATCAGAAGCGAAATACAATGAGCAGTTCTTC,CASRSEAKYNEQFF,once,.,TRBV2,TRBJ2-1
TGTGCCTGGAGTGTACAGGGGGACACCATATATTTT,CAWSVQGDTIYF,few,TRBD1,TRBV30,TRBJ1-3
TGTGCCAGCAGCTTGCTACCTAATGAGCAGTTCTTC,CASSLLPNEQFF,.,.,TRBV5-6,TRBJ2-1
TGTGCCAGCAGAAGAGCGCAAGAGACCCAGTACTTC,CASRRAQETQYF,once,.,TRBV6-5,TRBJ2-5
TGTGCCAGCAGTTTGGTAGTCGGGGACCCCAACACTGAAGCTTTCTTT,CASSLVVGDPNTEAFF,.,.,TRBV28,TRBJ1-1
TGCAGCGTTTGGCTAAATGAGCAGTTCTTC,CSVWLNEQFF,.,.,TRBV29-1,TRBJ2-1
TGTGCCAGCAGCGTAGGGCAGGGGTTCAATCGGGCCCAGTACTTC,CASSVGQGFNRAQYF,once,.,TRBV9,TRBJ2-5
TGTGCCAGCACCCGGGGGGACGTCTACAATGAGCAGTTCTTC,CASTRGDVYNEQFF,.,TRBD2,TRBV7-9,TRBJ2-1
TGTGCCAGCAGTGCGGGACTAGCCGATACGCAGTATTTT,CASSAGLADTQYF,.,TRBD2,TRBV28,TRBJ2-3
TGTGCCACCAGCAGAGATTTCACTGAAGCTTTCTTT,CATSRDFTEAFF,.,.,TRBV15,TRBJ1-1
TGTGCCAGCAGCAGCGCCCAGGGTGCTAACTATGGCTACACCTTC,CASSSAQGANYGYTF,once,.,TRBV21-1,TRBJ1-2
TGCGCCAGCAGCCAAGCCCCAGCGGGAGTCGTTTGGGAGACCCAGTACTTC,CASSQAPAGVVWETQYF,.,TRBD2,TRBV4-3,TRBJ2-5
TGTGCCAGCAGCTTAGAACACGAGTACCAAAACATTCAGTACTTC,CASSLEHEYQNIQYF,once,.,TRBV7-2,TRBJ2-4
TGTGCCAGCAGCGCGGGCTCTCCCCCAGATACGCAGTATTTT,CASSAGSPPDTQYF,.,.,TRBV9,TRBJ2-3
TGCAGCCAATCCCAGGGAGGGAGCACAGATACGCAGTATTTT,CSQSQGGSTDTQYF,.,TRBD2,TRBV29-1,TRBJ2-3
TGTGCCTGGGCGAAGGGGCGAGATGAGCAGTTCTTC,CAWAKGRDEQFF,few,.,TRBV30,TRBJ2-1
TGTGCCAGCAGCTTTCGGAGGGGGGATTCCTACGAGCAGTACTTC,CASSFRRGDSYEQYF,.,.,TRBV7-9,TRBJ2-7
TGTGCCTGGACCGGGACTAGCGGGAGAAGAGACTACAATGAGCAGTTCTTC,CAWTGTSGRRDYNEQFF,few,TRBD2,TRBV30,TRBJ2-1
TGTGCCTGGAGTCGCGGGGCAGATACGCAGTATTTT,CAWSRGADTQYF,.,.,TRBV30,TRBJ2-3
TGTGCCAGCAGCCTGGCTCTGAACGAGCAGTACTTC,CASSLALNEQYF,.,.,TRBV7-9,TRBJ2-7
TGTGCCTGGAAGAGGAATCGACTAGCGGGGGGCTGGAGCGCAGATACGCAGTATTTT,CAWKRNRLAGGWSADTQYF,.,TRBD2,TRBV30,TRBJ2-3
TGCAGCGTAAGGGGGACAGACATCTACGAGCAGTACTTC,CSVRGTDIYEQYF,.,TRBD1,TRBV29-1,TRBJ2-7
TGCGCCAGCAGCCAGACCGGGGCCAGAGAAGAGACCCAGTACTTC,CASSQTGAREETQYF,.,.,TRBV4-3,TRBJ2-5
TGTGCCATCAGCCGCGACAGGACCGGTACAGGACATGAGCAGTTCTTC,CAISRDRTGTGHEQFF,.,.,TRBV10-3,TRBJ2-1
TGTGCCAGCAGCAGACTTTACAGGGGACCAACCTACGAGCAGTACTTC,CASSRLYRGPTYEQYF,few,TRBD1,TRBV7-8,TRBJ2-7
TGTGCCTGGAGTGTAGACAGGGGAAGCACAGATACGCAGTATTTT,CAWSVDRGSTDTQYF,.,TRBD1,TRBV30,TRBJ2-3
TGTGCCAGCAGCTCAAATAGGGAGACCCAGTACTTC,CASSSNRETQYF,.,.,TRBV7-6,TRBJ2-5
TGTGCCAGCAGTTTAAAGGTGGACCAGTACTTC,CASSLKVDQYF,.,.,TRBV28,TRBJ2-5
TGTGCAAGTCGCGAAAGAGTCTACGAGCAGTACTTC,CASRERVYEQYF,.,.,TRBV12-2,TRBJ2-7
TGTGCCTGGATACCCCGGACCGCATGGGGCTACACCTTC,CAWIPRTAWGYTF,.,.,TRBV30,TRBJ1-2
TGCAGCGCTCTTACAGAGAGGAGCTCCTACGAGCAGTACTTC,CSALTERSSYEQYF,.,.,TRBV29-1,TRBJ2-7
TGTGCCAGCAGTCATCCGGGACAGGGGTTATACGAGCAGTACTTC,CASSHPGQGLYEQYF,.,TRBD1,TRBV7-2,TRBJ2-7
TGTGCCAGCAGCCTTACAGGGTACGAGCAGTACTTC,CASSLTGYEQYF,.,.,TRBV7-9,TRBJ2-7
TGTGCCACCAGCAGAGTCGTACGGGGGGCAGGTCAGCCCCAGCATTTT,CATSRVVRGAGQPQHF,.,.,TRBV15,TRBJ1-5
TGCAGCGTTGAAGGGCTAGCAGAGGAGACCCAGTACTTC,CSVEGLAEETQYF,.,.,TRBV29-1,TRBJ2-5
TGTGCCAGCAGCTACGCCGGGGGGCCCGGCTATGGCTACACCTTC,CASSYAGGPGYGYTF,.,.,TRBV4-2,TRBJ1-2
TGCGCCAGCAGCCAAGGGGTCCAGTTGAACACTGAAGCTTTCTTT,CASSQGVQLNTEAFF,once,.,TRBV4-1,TRBJ1-1
TGTGCCAGCAGCTTAGGTCTAGCGGACTCTGGGGCCAACGTCCTGACTTTC,CASSLGLADSGANVLTF,.,TRBD2,TRBV7-6,TRBJ2-6
TGTGCCAGCAGCTTGGCCCGAGGGGAGCTGTTTTTT,CASSLARGELFF,.,.,TRBV5-4,TRBJ2-2
TGTGCCAGCAGTTTGACATATAAAGAGACCCAGTACTTC,CASSLTYKETQYF,.,.,TRBV28,TRBJ2-5
TGTGCCAGCAATACAGGGGTAGGGTCACCCCTCCACTTT,CASNTGVGSPLHF,.,TRBD1,TRBV27,TRBJ1-6
TGTGCCATCAGTGAGACTAGCGGGGATTACAATGAGCAGTTCTTC,CAISETSGDYNEQFF,few,TRBD2,TRBV10-3,TRBJ2-1
TGCGCCAGCAGGAGGACAGGGGGCACAGATACGCAGTATTTT,CASRRTGGTDTQYF,few,TRBD1,TRBV5-1,TRBJ2-3
TGTGCCAGCAGTACCCTCAGAGGCAGCACAGATACGCAGTATTTT,CASSTLRGSTDTQYF,few,.,TRBV28,TRBJ2-3
TGTGCCAGCAGCGTAGGGAACGGAGGGGCCCAAGAGACCCAGTACTTC,CASSVGNGGAQETQYF,.,.,TRBV9,TRBJ2-5
TGTGCCTGGAACCTTTACCAAGAGACCCAGTACTTC,CAWNLYQETQYF,few,.,TRBV30,TRBJ2-5
TGTGCCAGCAGTGAAGCCAGCTACGAGCAGTACTTC,CASSEASYEQYF,.,.,TRBV2,TRBJ2-7
TGCAGCGTTCCCAGCGGCCAAGAGACCCAGTACTTC,CSVPSGQETQYF,.,.,TRBV29-1,TRBJ2-5
TGCAGCGTGGGAAGTTCTGAGCAGTTCTTC,CSVGSSEQFF,few,.,TRBV29-1,TRBJ2-1
TGTGCCAGCAGCTTTACAGGGAAGCAGTTCTTC,CASSFTGKQFF,.,.,TRBV6-5,TRBJ2-1
TGCAGCGGGGATCAGGGAAGAGGGAAAGAGACCCAGTACTTC,CSGDQGRGKETQYF,.,.,TRBV29-1,TRBJ2-5
TGCAGCGTTGGTTCGAGACACCAGAACACCGGGGAGCTGTTTTTT,CSVGSRHQNTGELFF,.,.,TRBV29-1,TRBJ2-2
TGCGCCAGCAGCTTGTCACAGGGTTCGTACAATGAGCAGTTCTTC,CASSLSQGSYNEQFF,.,.,TRBV5-1,TRBJ2-1
TGTGCCAGCAGCCCTAGACAGGGTGCAGATACGCAGTATTTT,CASSPRQGADTQYF,.,TRBD1,TRBV7-9,TRBJ2-3
TGTGCCAGCAGGGAGACAGGAGGGGTGGAGACCCAGTACTTC,CASRETGGVETQYF,.,.,TRBV2,TRBJ2-5
TGCAGCGCGACCGGGACGCCAACTTCCTACAATGAGCAGTTCTTC,CSATGTPTSYNEQFF,.,.,TRBV29-1,TRBJ2-1